The entry below describes one T cell receptor (beta chain). This sample is part of a study of blood T cell repertoires in COVID-19. As originally analysed: Scientists estimated how many nucleated cells there were by amplifying reference gene primers. Assay: immunoSEQ multiplex PCR; the TCRdb copy retains only in-frame clones and omits some. V and J calls and clone size follow that table, whereas D and trimming were derived from the DNA. The table shows over 250,000 clones, with 75% to 90% occurring only once. This sequence originates from a woman aged 70-85 years with acute or convalescent COVID-19. The sample was peripheral blood.

Here the CDR3 reads CASSQDRGGSGYTF. The CDR3 DNA is TGTGCCAGCAGCCAAGATCGGGGGGGCTCTGGCTACACCTTC. The chain combines TRBV3-1 (or the pseudogene TRBV3-2) with TRBJ1-2; perhaps TRBD1 as D (6 bases). This CDR3 has 14 amino acids. Germline loops: CDR1 LGHDT, CDR2 YNNKEL (reference sequence). V dropped 0 bases and J dropped 7 bases, with 12 bases sitting between them.